These 8 T cell receptor beta chains were all obtained from the same sample, sequenced in a study of spatial heterogeneity in lung cancer. Study-wide results and limits: Tracking of tumor mutation counts was seen in expanded intratumoral alpha and beta TCR counts.

For these TCRs, the target antigens are not known. TCRdb used MiXCR to reprocess the 5' RACE reads, holding one entry per CDR3 protein. This table has over 8,500 distinct CDR3 sequences, around 15% appearing once. Specified time point: sample taken at primary tumor resection. The sequenced sample was lung tumor tissue, obtained at surgery. The source of these receptors is a male donor with early-stage non-small cell lung cancer.

The CDR3 DNA is TGTGCCGGAAGTCTTGCACAGGGGAGTTCACCCCTCCACTTT. Its protein product is CAGSLAQGSSPLHF. This chain uses TRBV28 with TRBJ1-6, with 7 bases that match TRBD1. V shed 11 bases and J 9 bases; nucleotides not matched to a gene: 13. CDR3 length equals 14 residues. Germline assignment: CDR1 MDHEN and CDR2 SYDVKM.

The chain combines TRBV20-1 with TRBJ1-1, with no clear D. The V end lost 1 base, the J end lost 8 bases, and 11 bases lay between the germline ends. CDR1 and CDR2 from the germline V gene are DFQATT and SNEGSKA (reference sequence). The CDR3 has 12 amino acids. DNA of the CDR3: TGCAGTGCTAGAGGGGGTCCTGCGGAAGCTTTCTTT. Encoded protein: CSARGGPAEAFF.

This clonotype showed up just once. The chain carries TRBV12-3 or TRBV12-4 and TRBJ1-3; D gene ambiguous. V was shortened by 2 bases and J by 3 bases, with 5 bases between the two germline ends. This CDR3 has 13 amino acids. CDR3 residues: CASSLYNGNTIYF. The DNA for the CDR3 is TGTGCCAGCAGTTTATACAATGGAAACACCATATATTTT.

The chain has TRBV7-2 and TRBJ2-2; 11 bases match TRBD2. The V gene end was trimmed by 3 bases and the J gene end by 7 bases; junction bases not matched to a gene: 7. The CDR3 is 16 amino acids. The germline V gene has CDR1 SGHTA and CDR2 FQGNSA. The CDR3 protein is CASSFSSGRLGGELFF. The CDR3 DNA reads TGTGCCAGCAGCTTCTCTAGCGGGAGGTTGGGCGGGGAGCTGTTTTTT.

This clonotype was counted at least ten times. The chain has TRBV29-1 and TRBJ1-1; TRBD1 might be the D (6 bases). Between the trimmed V and J ends, which lost 7 bases and 5 bases, there was a span of 17 bases. Germline-derived CDR1 and CDR2 are SQVTM and ANQGSEA. CDR3 length: 13 amino acids. The CDR3 region is CSGTGQTFTEAFF. DNA for the CDR3: TGCAGCGGCACGGGACAAACCTTTACTGAAGCTTTCTTT. The whole variable domain, filled in from reference TRBV29-1 and TRBJ1-1, reads SAVISQKPSRDICQRGTSLTIQCQVDSQVTMMFWYRQQPGQSLTLIATANQGSEATYESGFVIDKFPISRPNLTFSTLTVSNMSPEDSSIYLCSGTGQTFTEAFFGQGTRLTVV.

This clonotype was observed many times. The chain employs TRBV20-1 and TRBJ2-5; no clear D gene. V lost 1 base to trimming and J lost 4 bases, with 16 bases between them. Germline CDR1 is DFQATT and CDR2 is SNEGSKA (reference sequence). The CDR3 totals 15 residues. For the CDR3, the DNA is TGCAGTGCTAGAGGCGTTAGGGCTCATCGAGAGACCCAGTACTTC. Translating it yields CSARGVRAHRETQYF.

This clonotype was counted ten times or more. This rearrangement joins TRBV18 to TRBJ2-3, with TRBD2 identical over 10 bases. After removal of 3 bases from V and 3 bases from J, the junction contained 6 bases not matched to a gene. This CDR3 is built from 16 residues. Germline CDR1 reads KGHSH; CDR2 reads LQKENI. The CDR3 bases are TGTGCCAGCTCACCCGCCTGGACTAGCGGTACAGATACGCAGTATTTT. Translation: CASSPAWTSGTDTQYF.

V gene TRBV20-1 combines with J gene TRBJ2-3, with 10 bases lining up with TRBD2. The germline gives CDR1 DFQATT, CDR2 SNEGSKA (reference sequence). The CDR3 consists of 14 residues. V dropped 6 bases and J dropped 4; count of bases not matched to a gene: 7. The CDR3 nucleotides are TGCAGTGCCTTAGCGGGAGGATCCGCAGATACGCAGTATTTT. It translates to CSALAGGSADTQYF.